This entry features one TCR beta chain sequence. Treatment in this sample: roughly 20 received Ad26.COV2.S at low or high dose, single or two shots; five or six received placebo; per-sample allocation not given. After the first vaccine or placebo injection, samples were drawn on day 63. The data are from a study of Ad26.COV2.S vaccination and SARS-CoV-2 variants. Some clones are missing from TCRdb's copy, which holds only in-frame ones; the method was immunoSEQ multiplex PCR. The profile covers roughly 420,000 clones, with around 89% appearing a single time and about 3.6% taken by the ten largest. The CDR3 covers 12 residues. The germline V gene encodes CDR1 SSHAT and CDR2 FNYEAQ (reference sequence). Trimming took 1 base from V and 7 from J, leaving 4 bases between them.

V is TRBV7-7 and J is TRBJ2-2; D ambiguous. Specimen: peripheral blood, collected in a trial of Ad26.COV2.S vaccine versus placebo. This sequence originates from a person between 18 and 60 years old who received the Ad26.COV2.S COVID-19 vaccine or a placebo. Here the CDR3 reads CASSLGSGELFF. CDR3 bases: TGTGCCAGCAGCTTAGGCAGCGGGGAGCTGTTTTTT. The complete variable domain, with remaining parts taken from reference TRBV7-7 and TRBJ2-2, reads GAGVSQSPRYKVTKRGQDVTLRCDPISSHATLYWYQQALGQGPEFLTYFNYEAQPDKSGLPSDRFSAERPEGSISTLTIQRTEQRDSAMYRCASSLGSGELFFGEGSRLTVL.